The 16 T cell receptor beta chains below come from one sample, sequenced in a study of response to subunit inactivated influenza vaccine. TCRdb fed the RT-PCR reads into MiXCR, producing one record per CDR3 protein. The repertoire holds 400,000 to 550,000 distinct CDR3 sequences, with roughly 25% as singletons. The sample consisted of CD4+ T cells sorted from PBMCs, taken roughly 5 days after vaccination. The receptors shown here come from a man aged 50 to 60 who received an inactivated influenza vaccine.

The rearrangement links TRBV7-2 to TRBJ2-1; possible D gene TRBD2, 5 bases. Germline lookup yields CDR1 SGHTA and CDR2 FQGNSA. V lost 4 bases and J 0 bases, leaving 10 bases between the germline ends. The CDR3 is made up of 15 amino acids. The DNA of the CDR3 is TGTGCCAGCAGCTCTAGCTGGAGCTCCTACAATGAGCAGTTCTTC. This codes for CASSSSWSSYNEQFF.

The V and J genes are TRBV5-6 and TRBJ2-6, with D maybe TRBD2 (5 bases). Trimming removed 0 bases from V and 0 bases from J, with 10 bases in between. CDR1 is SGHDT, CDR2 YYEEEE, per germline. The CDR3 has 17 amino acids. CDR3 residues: CASSLAVRVSGANVLTF. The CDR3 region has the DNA TGTGCCAGCAGCTTGGCCGTGCGGGTCTCTGGGGCCAACGTCCTGACTTTC.

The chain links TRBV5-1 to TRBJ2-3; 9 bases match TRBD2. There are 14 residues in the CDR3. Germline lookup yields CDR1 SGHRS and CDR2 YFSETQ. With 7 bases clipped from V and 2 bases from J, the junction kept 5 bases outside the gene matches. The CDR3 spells CASRPSGTTDTQYF. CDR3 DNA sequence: TGCGCCAGCCGACCTAGCGGGACCACAGATACGCAGTATTTT. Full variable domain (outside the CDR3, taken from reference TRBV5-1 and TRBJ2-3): KAGVTQTPRYLIKTRGQQVTLSCSPISGHRSVSWYQQTPGQGLQFLFEYFSETQRNKGNFPGRFSGRQFSNSRSEMNVSTLELGDSALYLCASRPSGTTDTQYFGPGTRLTVL.

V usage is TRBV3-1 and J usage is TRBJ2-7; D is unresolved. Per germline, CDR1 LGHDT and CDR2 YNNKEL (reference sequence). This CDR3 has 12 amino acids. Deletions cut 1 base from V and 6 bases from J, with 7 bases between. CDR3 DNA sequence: TGTGCCAGCAGCCAAGTGGTATCCGAGCAGTACTTC. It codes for CASSQVVSEQYF.

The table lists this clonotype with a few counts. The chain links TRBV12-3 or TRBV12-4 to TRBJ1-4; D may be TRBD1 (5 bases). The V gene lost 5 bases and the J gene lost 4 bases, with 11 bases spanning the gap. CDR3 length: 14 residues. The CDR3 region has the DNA TGTGCCAGCAGTCCGGGACGCTTTAATGAAAAACTGTTTTTT. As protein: CASSPGRFNEKLFF.

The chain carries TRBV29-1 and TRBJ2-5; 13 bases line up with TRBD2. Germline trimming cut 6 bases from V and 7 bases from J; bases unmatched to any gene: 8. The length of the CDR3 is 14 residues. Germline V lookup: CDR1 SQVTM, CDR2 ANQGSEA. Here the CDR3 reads CSVQGTSGMGTQYF. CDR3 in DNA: TGCAGCGTCCAAGGGACTAGCGGGATGGGGACCCAGTACTTC.

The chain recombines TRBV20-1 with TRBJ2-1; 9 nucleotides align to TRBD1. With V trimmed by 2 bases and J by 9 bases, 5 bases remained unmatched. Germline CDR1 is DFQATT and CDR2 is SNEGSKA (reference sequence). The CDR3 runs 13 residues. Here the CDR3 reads CSARRDRAGEQFF. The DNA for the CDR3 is TGCAGTGCTAGAAGGGACAGGGCCGGTGAGCAGTTCTTC.

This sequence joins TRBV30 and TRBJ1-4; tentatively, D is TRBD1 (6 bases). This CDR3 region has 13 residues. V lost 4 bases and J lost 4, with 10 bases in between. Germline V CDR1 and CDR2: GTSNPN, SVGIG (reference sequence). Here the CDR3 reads CAWTGQFNEKLFF. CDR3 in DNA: TGTGCCTGGACTGGACAGTTTAATGAAAAACTGTTTTTT.

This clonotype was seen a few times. In DNA form, the CDR3 reads TGCAGCGTTCGGCAAACTACTAGCGGGAGGTACAATGAGCAGTTCTTC. Protein sequence: CSVRQTTSGRYNEQFF. The rearrangement joins TRBV29-1 to TRBJ2-1, with 12 bases that match TRBD2. Trimming cost V 5 bases and J 4 bases; bases outside gene matches: 9. CDR3 size: 16 residues. Germline V lookup: CDR1 SQVTM, CDR2 ANQGSEA.

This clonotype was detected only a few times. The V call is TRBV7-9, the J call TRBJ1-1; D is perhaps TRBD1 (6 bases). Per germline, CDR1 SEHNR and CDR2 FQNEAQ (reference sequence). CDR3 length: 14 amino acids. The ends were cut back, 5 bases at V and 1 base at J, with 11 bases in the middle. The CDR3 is CASSDGQPNTEAFF. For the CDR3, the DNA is TGTGCCAGCAGCGACGGACAGCCGAACACTGAAGCTTTCTTT.

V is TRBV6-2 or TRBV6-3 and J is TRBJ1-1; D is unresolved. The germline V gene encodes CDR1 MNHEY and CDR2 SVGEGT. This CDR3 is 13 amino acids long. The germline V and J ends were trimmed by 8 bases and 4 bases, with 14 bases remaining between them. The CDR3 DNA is TGTGCCAGCCTGACTACTTCGCGCACTGAAGCTTTCTTT. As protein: CASLTTSRTEAFF.

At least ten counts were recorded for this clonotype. The CDR3 loop is CASSLVYGVNTGELFF. As DNA, the CDR3 is TGTGCCAGCAGCTTAGTCTACGGGGTTAACACCGGGGAGCTGTTTTTT. The V call is TRBV11-2, the J call TRBJ2-2; a weak D match, TRBD2 (5 bases). CDR3 size: 16 residues. The germline gives CDR1 SGHAT, CDR2 FQNNGV. Trimming left V 1 base short and J 2 bases short, with 11 bases between.

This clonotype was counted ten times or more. The DNA of the CDR3 is TGTGCCAGCAGCTTAGGGGACAGGGTGACGACTAATGAAAAACTGTTTTTT. Protein product: CASSLGDRVTTNEKLFF. The chain combines TRBV7-2 with TRBJ1-4; 9 nucleotides line up with TRBD1. V dropped 1 base and J dropped 2; count of bases not matched to a gene: 5. Looked up from germline, CDR1 is SGHTA and CDR2 is FQGNSA. This CDR3 is 17 amino acids long.

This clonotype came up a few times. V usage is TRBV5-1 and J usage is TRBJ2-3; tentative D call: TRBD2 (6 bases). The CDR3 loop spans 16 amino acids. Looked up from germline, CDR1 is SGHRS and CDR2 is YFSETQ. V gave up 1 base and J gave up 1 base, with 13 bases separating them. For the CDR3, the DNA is TGCGCCAGCAGCTTGAGGGTTAGCGGTCGCACAGATACGCAGTATTTT. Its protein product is CASSLRVSGRTDTQYF. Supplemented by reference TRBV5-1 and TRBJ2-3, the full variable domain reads KAGVTQTPRYLIKTRGQQVTLSCSPISGHRSVSWYQQTPGQGLQFLFEYFSETQRNKGNFPGRFSGRQFSNSRSEMNVSTLELGDSALYLCASSLRVSGRTDTQYFGPGTRLTVL.

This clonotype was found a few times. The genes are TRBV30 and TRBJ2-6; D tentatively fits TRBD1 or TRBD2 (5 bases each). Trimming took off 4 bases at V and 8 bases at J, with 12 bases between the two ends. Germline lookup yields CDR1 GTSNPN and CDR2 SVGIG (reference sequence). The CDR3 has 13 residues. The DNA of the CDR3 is TGTGCCTGGAAGTCGGGGACCACCAACGTCCTGACTTTC. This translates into CAWKSGTTNVLTF.

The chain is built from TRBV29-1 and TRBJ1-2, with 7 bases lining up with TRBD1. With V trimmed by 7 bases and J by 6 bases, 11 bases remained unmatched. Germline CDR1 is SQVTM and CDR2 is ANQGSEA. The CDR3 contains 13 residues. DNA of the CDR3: TGCAGCGGCTCGAGACAGGGTAGCGATGGCTACACCTTC. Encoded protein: CSGSRQGSDGYTF.